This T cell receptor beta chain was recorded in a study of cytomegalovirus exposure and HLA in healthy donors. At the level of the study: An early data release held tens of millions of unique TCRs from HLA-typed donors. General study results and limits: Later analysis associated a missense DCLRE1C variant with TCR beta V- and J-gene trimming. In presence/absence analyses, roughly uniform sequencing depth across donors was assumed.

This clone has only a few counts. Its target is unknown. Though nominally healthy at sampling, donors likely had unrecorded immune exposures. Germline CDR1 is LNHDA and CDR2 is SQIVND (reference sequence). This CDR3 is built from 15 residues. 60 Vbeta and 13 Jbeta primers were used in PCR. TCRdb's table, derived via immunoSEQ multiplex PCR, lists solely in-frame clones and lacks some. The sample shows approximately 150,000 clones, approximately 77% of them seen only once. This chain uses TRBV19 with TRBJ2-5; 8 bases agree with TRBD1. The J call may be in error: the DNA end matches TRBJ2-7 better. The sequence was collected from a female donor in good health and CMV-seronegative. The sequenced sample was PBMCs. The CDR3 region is CASSPRQGLTYEQYF. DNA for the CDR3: TGTGCCAGTAGCCCCCGACAGGGGCTTACCTACGAGCAGTACTTC.